These 6 T cell receptor beta chains originate from one sample sequenced in a study of blood T cell repertoires in COVID-19. Only in-frame clones appear in the TCRdb table, and some are missing; sequencing was by immunoSEQ multiplex PCR. Altogether 59,000 or so clones are present, 80% to 85% being singletons, with the ten largest covering under 30%. Sequencing was done on a sample of peripheral blood. Every receptor here comes from a woman at least 80 years old with active or convalescent COVID-19.

CDR3 DNA: TGTGCCAGCAGCTTGGGGACTAGCGGGTCTCAAGAGACCCAGTACTTC. This codes for CASSLGTSGSQETQYF. V is TRBV5-4 and J is TRBJ2-5, with TRBD2 matching over 11 bases. V shed 0 bases and J 2 bases; nucleotides not matched to a gene: 3. CDR3 length: 16 amino acids. CDR1 SGHNT and CDR2 YYREEE come from the germline V gene (reference sequence).

The V and J genes are TRBV24-1 and TRBJ1-4; D is unresolved. The CDR3 consists of 16 residues. The germline gives CDR1 KGHDR, CDR2 SFDVKD. The V end lost 0 bases, the J end lost 0 bases, and 7 bases lay between the germline ends. CDR3 region: CATSDLRAATNEKLFF. As DNA, the CDR3 is TGTGCCACCAGTGATTTGCGTGCAGCAACTAATGAAAAACTGTTTTTT.

The CDR3, as DNA: TGTGCCAGCAGCTCCTCTAGCGCAAGCACAGATACGCAGTATTTT. This translates into CASSSSSASTDTQYF. The chain links TRBV7-3 to TRBJ2-3; tentative D call: TRBD2 (6 bases). Germline V gene lookup returns CDR1 SGHTA and CDR2 FQGTGA. This CDR3 has 15 residues. Trimming left V 4 bases short and J 0 bases short, with 11 bases between.

The V gene is TRBV19, the J gene TRBJ2-7; D gene ambiguous. The CDR3 runs 12 residues. Trimming pared 8 bases from V and 3 bases from J, leaving 11 bases between. Germline CDR1 reads LNHDA; CDR2 reads SQIVND (reference sequence). The CDR3 DNA reads as TGTGCCAGTTCCGCAACAGACTACGAGCAGTACTTC. It translates to CASSATDYEQYF.

The J gene is TRBJ1-2, the V gene TRBV7-2; the match to TRBD1 covers 7 bases. The trim removed 5 bases at V and 1 base at J, leaving 7 bases unmatched. The germline gives CDR1 SGHTA, CDR2 FQGNSA. The CDR3 consists of 15 residues. CDR3 nucleotides: TGTGCCAGCAGCACAGACAGGGCCTTTAACTATGGCTACACCTTC. It encodes CASSTDRAFNYGYTF.

The J gene is TRBJ2-1, the V gene TRBV5-1, with 14 bases lining up with TRBD2. The V gene's germline CDR1 is SGHRS and CDR2 YFSETQ. This CDR3 is built from 17 residues. J lost 4 bases, V lost 4 bases, and 7 bases had no gene match. CDR3 DNA sequence: TGCGCCAGCAGCAAGGACCGACTAGCGGGGGGGTACAATGAGCAGTTCTTC. This gives the protein CASSKDRLAGGYNEQFF.